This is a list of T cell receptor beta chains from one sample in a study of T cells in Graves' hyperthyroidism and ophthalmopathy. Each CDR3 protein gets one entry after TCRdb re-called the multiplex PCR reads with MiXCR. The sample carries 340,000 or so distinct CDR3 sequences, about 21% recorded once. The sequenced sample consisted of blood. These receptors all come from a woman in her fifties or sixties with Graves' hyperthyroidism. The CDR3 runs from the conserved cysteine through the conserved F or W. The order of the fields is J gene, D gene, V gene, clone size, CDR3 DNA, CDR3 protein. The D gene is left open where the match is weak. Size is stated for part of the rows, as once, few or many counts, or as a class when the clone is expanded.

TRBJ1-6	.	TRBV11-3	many	TGTGCCAGCAGCTTTGTTGGGGGCCCTTATAATTCACCCCTCCACTTT	CASSFVGGPYNSPLHF
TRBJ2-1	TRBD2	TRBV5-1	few	TGCGCCAGCAGCTTGGTGGCTAGCGGGAGTTACAATGAGCAGTTCTTC	CASSLVASGSYNEQFF
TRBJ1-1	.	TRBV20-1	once	TGCAGTGCTAGAGAGGTCGTGAACACTGAAGCTTTCTTT	CSAREVVNTEAFF
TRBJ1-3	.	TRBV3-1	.	TGTGCCAGCAGCCACAGGGCTGGAAACACCATATATTTT	CASSHRAGNTIYF
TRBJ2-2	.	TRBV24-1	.	TGTGCCACCATGGACCGACACACCGGGGAGCTGTTTTTT	CATMDRHTGELFF
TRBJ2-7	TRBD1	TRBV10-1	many	TGCGCCAGCAGTGAAAGACAGGGCTACGAGCAGTACTTC	CASSERQGYEQYF
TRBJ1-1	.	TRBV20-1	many	TGCAGTGTAATACCCGGGACATCGAACACTGAAGCTTTCTTT	CSVIPGTSNTEAFF
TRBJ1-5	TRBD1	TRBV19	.	TGTGCCAGTACATTACGGTATGACAGGGGGTTGAGTCAGCCCCAGCATTTT	CASTLRYDRGLSQPQHF
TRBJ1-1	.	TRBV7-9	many	TGTGCCAGCAGCTTGGTTCTCGCTGAAGCTTTCTTT	CASSLVLAEAFF
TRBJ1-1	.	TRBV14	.	TGTGCCAGCAGCCAAGATGGGCTGGGGGTGAACACTGAAGCTTTCTTT	CASSQDGLGVNTEAFF
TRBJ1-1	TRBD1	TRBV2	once	TGTGCCACCAGAGGGGGACAGGCGAACACTGAAGCTTTCTTT	CATRGGQANTEAFF
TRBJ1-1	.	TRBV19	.	TGTGCCAGTAAAACAGGGAGATCCACTGAAGCTTTCTTT	CASKTGRSTEAFF
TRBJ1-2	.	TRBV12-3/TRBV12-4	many	TGTGCCAGCAACCCTGGGGGCTATGGCTACACCTTC	CASNPGGYGYTF
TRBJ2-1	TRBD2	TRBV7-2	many	TGTGCCAGCAGCTTAGCGCCTAGCGGGGGGGCTAATGAGCAGTTCTTC	CASSLAPSGGANEQFF
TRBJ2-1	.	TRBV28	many	TGTGCCAGCAGTTTAGGGTTCAGGGGCAATGAGCAGTTCTTC	CASSLGFRGNEQFF
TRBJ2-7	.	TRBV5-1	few	TGCGCCAGCAGCTTGGAACCGGGAACCTACGAGCAGTACTTC	CASSLEPGTYEQYF
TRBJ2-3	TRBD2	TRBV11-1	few	TGCGCCAGCAGCTTGGTGATTCGGGGCGGGAGCGCAGATACGCAGTATTTT	CASSLVIRGGSADTQYF
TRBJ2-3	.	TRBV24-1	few	TGTGCCACCAGTGATACAGGCTTTAGCACAGATACGCAGTATTTT	CATSDTGFSTDTQYF
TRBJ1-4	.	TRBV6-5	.	TGTGCCAGCAGTAACAGGGTTACACATGAAAAACTGTTTTTT	CASSNRVTHEKLFF
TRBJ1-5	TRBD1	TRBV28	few	TGTGCCAGCGCAGACAGGGGCCCTAATCAGCCCCAGCATTTT	CASADRGPNQPQHF
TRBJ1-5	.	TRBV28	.	TGTGCCAGCAGTGGGTTGTTTAGCAATCAGCCCCAGCATTTT	CASSGLFSNQPQHF
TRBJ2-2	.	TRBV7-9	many	TGTGCCAGCAGCTGGCGGACTATTTCCACCGGGGAGCTGTTTTTT	CASSWRTISTGELFF
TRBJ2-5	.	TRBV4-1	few	TGCGCCAGCAGCCAAGTCCTAGCGGAGACCCAGTACTTC	CASSQVLAETQYF
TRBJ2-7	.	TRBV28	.	TGTGCCAGCAGTACCCGAGGGGGGGTTATATACGAGCAGTACTTC	CASSTRGGVIYEQYF
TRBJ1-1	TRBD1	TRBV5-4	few	TGTGCCAGCAGCCCGGACAGGATGAACACTGAAGCTTTCTTT	CASSPDRMNTEAFF